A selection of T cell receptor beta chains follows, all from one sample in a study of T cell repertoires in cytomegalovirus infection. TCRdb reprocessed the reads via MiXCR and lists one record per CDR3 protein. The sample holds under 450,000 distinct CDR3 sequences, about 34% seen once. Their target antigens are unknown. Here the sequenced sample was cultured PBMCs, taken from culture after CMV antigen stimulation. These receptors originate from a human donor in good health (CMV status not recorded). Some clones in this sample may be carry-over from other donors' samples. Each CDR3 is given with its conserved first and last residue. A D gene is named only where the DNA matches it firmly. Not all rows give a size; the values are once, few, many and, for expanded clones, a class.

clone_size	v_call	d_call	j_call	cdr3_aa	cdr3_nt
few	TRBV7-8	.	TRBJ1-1	CASSLDTGRATEAFF	TGTGCCAGCAGCTTAGATACAGGTCGAGCCACTGAAGCTTTCTTT
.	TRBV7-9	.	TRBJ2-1	CASSFSIGGNEQFF	TGTGCCAGCAGCTTTTCCATAGGGGGCAATGAGCAGTTCTTC
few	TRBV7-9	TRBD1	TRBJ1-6	CASSLGTGGESPLHF	TGTGCCAGCAGCTTAGGGACAGGGGGCGAATCACCCCTCCACTTT
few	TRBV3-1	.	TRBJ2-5	CASSQYGTIQETQYF	TGTGCCAGCAGCCAATACGGGACGATCCAAGAGACCCAGTACTTC
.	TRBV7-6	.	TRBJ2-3	CASSLDRENADTQYF	TGTGCCAGCAGCTTAGACAGGGAAAACGCAGATACGCAGTATTTT
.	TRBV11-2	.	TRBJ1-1	CASSLGGSGAFF	TGTGCCAGCAGCTTAGGTGGGTCCGGAGCTTTCTTT
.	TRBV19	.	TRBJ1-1	CASSIIKREAMNTEAFF	TGTGCCAGTAGTATTATAAAGCGTGAGGCAATGAACACTGAAGCTTTCTTT
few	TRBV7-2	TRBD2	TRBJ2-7	CASSLLLAGGPYEQYF	TGTGCCAGCAGCTTGTTACTAGCGGGAGGGCCCTACGAGCAGTACTTC
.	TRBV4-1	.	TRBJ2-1	CASSQGMMSDEQFF	TGCGCCAGCAGCCAAGGAATGATGTCGGATGAGCAGTTCTTC
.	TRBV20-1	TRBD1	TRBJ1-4	CSGLRTGTEKLFF	TGCAGTGGGCTTAGGACAGGGACGGAAAAACTGTTTTTT
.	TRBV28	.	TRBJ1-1	CASGHVVNTEAFF	TGTGCCAGCGGGCACGTCGTGAACACTGAAGCTTTCTTT
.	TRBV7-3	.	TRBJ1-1	CASSNPGHPDLRAFF	TGTGCCAGCAGCAACCCGGGACACCCGGACCTGCGGGCTTTCTTT
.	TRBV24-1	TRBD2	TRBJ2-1	CATSQAGVGLGEQFF	TGTGCCACCAGTCAAGCGGGAGTTGGGCTCGGTGAGCAGTTCTTC
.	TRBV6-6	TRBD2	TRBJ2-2	CASSYSSSGRGSGTGELFF	TGTGCCAGCAGTTACTCGTCTAGCGGGAGAGGGAGTGGCACCGGGGAGCTGTTTTTT
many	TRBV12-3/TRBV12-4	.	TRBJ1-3	CASSQGGTGNTIYF	TGTGCCAGCAGCCAGGGAGGGACTGGAAACACCATATATTTT
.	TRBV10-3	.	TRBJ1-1	CAISDHRTGTEAFF	TGTGCCATCAGTGATCACAGAACGGGCACTGAAGCTTTCTTT
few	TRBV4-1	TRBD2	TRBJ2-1	CASSQPTSGSSNEQFF	TGCGCCAGCAGCCAACCCACTAGCGGGAGTTCGAATGAGCAGTTCTTC
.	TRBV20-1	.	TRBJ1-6	CSAASRSVYNSPLHF	TGCAGTGCCGCGTCTAGGAGTGTCTATAATTCACCCCTCCACTTT
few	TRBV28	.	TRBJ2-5	CASSLALPGLMETQYF	TGTGCCAGCAGTTTAGCCCTACCCGGGTTAATGGAGACCCAGTACTTC
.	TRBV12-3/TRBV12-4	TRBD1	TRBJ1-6	CASTPLDRGYSPLHF	TGTGCCAGCACACCACTCGACAGGGGGTATTCACCCCTCCACTTT
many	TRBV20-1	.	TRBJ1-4	CSARDEQGLRKLFF	TGCAGTGCTAGAGATGAACAGGGACTTAGAAAACTGTTTTTT
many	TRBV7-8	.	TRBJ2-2	CASSLARQGLLVGELFF	TGTGCCAGCAGCTTAGCTCGGCAGGGCCTATTAGTCGGGGAGCTGTTTTTT
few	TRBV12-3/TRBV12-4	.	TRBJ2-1	CASSLFGTGSSGRFRYNEQFF	TGTGCCAGCAGTTTATTTGGGACAGGGAGTAGCGGGAGGTTTCGATACAATGAGCAGTTCTTC
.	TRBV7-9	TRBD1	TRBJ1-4	CASSLDGQGRNEKLFF	TGTGCCAGCAGCTTGGACGGACAGGGGAGAAATGAAAAACTGTTTTTT
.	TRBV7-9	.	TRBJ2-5	CASSPKPGTNQETQYF	TGTGCCAGCAGCCCCAAACCGGGGACCAACCAAGAGACCCAGTACTTC
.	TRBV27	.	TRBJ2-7	CASRPGDLRGEQYF	TGTGCCAGCAGACCCGGAGATTTAAGAGGCGAGCAGTACTTC
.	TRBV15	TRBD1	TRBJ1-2	CATSRGDPGQKGYGYTF	TGTGCCACCAGCAGAGGGGACCCGGGACAGAAGGGGTATGGCTACACCTTC
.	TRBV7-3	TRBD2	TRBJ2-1	CASSAKGLAGGGFDNEQFF	TGTGCCAGCAGCGCGAAAGGACTAGCGGGTGGGGGGTTCGACAATGAGCAGTTCTTC
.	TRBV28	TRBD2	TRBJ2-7	CASSSPLAGGTYEQYF	TGTGCCAGCAGTTCGCCCCTAGCGGGAGGGACATACGAGCAGTACTTC